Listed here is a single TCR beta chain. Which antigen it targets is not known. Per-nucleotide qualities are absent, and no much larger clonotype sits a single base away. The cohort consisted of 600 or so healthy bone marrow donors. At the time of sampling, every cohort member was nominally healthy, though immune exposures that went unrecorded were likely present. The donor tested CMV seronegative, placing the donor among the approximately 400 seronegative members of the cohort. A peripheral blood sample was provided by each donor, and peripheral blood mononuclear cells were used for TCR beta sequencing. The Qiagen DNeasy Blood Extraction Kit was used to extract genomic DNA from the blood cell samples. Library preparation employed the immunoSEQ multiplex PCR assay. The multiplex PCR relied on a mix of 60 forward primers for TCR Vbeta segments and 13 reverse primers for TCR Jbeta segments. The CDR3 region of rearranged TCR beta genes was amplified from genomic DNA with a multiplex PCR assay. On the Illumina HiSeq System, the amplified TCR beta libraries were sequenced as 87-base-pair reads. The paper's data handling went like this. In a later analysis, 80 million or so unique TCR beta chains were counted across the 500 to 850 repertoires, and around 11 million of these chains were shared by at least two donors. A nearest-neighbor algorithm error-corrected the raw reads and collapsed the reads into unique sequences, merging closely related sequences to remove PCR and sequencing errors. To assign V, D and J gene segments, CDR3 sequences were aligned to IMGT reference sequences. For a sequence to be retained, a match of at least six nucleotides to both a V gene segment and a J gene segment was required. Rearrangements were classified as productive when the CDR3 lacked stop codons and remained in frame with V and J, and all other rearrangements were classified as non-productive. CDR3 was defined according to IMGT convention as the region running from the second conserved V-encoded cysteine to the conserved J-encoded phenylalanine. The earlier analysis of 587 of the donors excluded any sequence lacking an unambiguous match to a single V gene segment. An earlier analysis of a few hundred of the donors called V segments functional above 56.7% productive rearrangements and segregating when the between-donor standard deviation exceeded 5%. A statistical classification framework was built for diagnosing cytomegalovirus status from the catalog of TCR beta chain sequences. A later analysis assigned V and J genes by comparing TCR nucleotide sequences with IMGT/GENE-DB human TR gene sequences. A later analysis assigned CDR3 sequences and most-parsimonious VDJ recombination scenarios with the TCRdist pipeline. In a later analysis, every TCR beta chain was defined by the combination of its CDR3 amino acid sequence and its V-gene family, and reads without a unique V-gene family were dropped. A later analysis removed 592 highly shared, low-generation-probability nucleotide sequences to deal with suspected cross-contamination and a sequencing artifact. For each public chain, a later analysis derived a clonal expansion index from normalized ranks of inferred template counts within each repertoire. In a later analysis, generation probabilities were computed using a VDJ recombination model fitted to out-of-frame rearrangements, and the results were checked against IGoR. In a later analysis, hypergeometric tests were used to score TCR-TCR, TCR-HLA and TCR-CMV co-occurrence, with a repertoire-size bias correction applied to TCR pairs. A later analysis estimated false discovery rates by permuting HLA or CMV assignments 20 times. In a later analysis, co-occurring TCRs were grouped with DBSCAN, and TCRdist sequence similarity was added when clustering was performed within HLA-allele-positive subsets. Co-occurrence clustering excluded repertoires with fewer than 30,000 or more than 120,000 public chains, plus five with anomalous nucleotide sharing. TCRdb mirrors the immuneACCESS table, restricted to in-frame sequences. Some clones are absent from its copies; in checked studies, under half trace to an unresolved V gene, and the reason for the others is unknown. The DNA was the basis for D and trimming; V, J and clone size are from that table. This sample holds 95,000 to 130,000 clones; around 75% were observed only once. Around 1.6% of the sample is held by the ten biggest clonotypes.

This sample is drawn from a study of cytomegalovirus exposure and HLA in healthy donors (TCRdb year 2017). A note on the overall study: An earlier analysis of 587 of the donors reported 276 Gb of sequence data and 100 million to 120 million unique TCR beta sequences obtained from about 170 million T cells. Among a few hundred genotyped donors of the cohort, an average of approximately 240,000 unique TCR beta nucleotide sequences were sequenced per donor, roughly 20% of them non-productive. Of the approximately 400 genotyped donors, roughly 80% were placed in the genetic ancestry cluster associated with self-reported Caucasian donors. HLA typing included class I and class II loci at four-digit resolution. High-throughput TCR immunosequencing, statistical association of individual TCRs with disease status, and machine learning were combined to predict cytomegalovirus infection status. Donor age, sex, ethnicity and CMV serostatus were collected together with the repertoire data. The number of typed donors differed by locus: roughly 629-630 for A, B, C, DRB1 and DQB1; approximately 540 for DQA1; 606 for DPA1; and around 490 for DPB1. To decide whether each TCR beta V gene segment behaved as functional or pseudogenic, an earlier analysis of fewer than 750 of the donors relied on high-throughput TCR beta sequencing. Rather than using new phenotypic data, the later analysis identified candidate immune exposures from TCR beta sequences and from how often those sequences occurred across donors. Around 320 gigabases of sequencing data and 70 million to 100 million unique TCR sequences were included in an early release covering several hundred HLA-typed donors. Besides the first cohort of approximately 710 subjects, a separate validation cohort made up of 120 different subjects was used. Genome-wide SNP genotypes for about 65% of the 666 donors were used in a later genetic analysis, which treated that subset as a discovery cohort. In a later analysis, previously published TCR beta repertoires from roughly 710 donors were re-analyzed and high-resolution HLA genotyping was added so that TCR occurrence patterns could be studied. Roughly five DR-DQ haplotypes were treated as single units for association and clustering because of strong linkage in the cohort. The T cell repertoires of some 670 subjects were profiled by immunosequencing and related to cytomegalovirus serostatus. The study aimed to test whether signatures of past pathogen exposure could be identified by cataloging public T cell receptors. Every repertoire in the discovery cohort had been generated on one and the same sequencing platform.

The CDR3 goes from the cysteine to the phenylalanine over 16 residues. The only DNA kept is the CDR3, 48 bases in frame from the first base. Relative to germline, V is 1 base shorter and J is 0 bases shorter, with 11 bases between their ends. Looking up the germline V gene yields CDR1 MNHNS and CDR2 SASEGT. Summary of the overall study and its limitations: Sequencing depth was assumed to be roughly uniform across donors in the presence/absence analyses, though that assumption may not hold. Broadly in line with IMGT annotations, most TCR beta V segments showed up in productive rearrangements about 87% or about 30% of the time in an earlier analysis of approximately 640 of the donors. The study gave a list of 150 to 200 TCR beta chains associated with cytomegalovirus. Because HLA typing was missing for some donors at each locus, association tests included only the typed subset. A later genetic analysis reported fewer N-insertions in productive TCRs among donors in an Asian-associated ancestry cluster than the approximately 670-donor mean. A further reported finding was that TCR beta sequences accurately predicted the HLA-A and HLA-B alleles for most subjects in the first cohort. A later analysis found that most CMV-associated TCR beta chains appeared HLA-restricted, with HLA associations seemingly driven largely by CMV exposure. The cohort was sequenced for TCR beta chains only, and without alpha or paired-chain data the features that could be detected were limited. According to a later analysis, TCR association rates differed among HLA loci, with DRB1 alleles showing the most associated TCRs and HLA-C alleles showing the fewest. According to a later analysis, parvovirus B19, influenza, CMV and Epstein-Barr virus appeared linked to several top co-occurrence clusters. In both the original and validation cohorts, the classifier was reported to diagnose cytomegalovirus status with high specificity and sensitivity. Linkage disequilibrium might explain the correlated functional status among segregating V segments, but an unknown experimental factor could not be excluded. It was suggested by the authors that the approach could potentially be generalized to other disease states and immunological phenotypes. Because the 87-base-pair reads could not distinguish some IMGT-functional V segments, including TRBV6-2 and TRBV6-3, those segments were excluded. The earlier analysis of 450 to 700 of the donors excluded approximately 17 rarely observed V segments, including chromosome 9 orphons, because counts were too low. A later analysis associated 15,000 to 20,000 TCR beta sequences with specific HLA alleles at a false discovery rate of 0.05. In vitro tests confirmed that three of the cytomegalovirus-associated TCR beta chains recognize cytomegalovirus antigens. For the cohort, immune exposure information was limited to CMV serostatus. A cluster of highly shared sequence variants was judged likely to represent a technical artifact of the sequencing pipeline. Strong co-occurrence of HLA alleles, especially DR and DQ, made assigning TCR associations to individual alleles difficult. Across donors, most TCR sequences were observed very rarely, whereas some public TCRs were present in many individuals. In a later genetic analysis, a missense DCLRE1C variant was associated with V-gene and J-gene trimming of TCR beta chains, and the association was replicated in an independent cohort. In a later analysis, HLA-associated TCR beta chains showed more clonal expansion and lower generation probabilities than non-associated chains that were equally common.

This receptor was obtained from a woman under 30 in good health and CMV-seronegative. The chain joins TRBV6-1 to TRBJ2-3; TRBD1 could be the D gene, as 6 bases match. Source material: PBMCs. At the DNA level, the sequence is TGTGCCAGCAGTGAAGAATGGGGGCCGAGCACAGATACGCAGTATTTT. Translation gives CASSEEWGPSTDTQYF.